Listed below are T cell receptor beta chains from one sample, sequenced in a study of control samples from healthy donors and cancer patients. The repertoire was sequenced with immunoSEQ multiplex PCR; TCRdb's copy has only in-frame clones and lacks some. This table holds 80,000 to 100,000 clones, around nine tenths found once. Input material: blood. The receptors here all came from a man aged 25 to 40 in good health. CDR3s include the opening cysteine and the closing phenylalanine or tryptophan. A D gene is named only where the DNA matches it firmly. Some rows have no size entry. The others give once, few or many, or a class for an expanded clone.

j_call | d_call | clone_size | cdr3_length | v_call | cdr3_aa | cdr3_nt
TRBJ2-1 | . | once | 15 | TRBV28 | CASSFAVAAYNEQFF | TGTGCCAGCAGTTTTGCTGTAGCGGCCTACAATGAGCAGTTCTTC
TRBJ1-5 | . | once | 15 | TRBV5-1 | CASSISDSSNQPQHF | TGCGCCAGCAGCATCTCGGACAGTAGCAATCAGCCCCAGCATTTT
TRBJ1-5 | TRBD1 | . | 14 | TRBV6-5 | CASSRDRGSQPQHF | TGTGCCAGCAGCCGGGACAGGGGAAGTCAGCCCCAGCATTTT
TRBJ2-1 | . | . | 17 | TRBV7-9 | CASSLGGGVVGVNEQFF | TGTGCCAGCAGCTTAGGAGGGGGGGTAGTGGGAGTCAATGAGCAGTTCTTC
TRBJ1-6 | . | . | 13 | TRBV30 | CASENRLGSPLHF | TGTGCCTCGGAGAACAGGCTGGGTTCACCCCTCCACTTT
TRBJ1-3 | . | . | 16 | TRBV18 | CASSRTYGTAGNTIYF | TGTGCCAGCTCACGGACATACGGAACGGCTGGAAACACCATATATTTT
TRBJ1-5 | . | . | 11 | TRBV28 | CASSFGQPQHF | TGTGCCAGCAGTTTCGGTCAGCCCCAGCATTTT
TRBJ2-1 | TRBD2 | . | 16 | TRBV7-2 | CASSPTSGATYNEQFF | TGTGCCAGCAGCCCGACTAGCGGGGCTACCTACAATGAGCAGTTCTTC
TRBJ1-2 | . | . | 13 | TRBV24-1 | CATSDGFWQGLSF | TGTGCCACCAGTGATGGGTTTTGGCAGGGCCTGTCCTTC
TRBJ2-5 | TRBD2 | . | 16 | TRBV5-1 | CASSLAFTREWETQYF | TGCGCCAGCAGCTTGGCCTTTACGCGGGAGTGGGAGACCCAGTACTTC
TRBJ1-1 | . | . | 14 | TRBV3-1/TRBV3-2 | CASSQYQKNTEAFF | TGTGCCAGCAGCCAATATCAGAAGAACACTGAAGCTTTCTTT
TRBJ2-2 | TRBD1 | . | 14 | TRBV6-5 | CASFRDRETGELFF | TGTGCCAGCTTCCGGGACAGGGAGACCGGGGAGCTGTTTTTT
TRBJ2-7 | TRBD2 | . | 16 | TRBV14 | CASSPSRRGSSYEQYF | TGTGCCAGCAGCCCCTCTCGGCGCGGGAGCTCCTACGAGCAGTACTTC
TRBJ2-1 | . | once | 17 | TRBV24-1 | CATSDFHGQSSYNEQFF | TGTGCCACCAGTGATTTTCACGGTCAGAGCTCCTACAATGAGCAGTTCTTC
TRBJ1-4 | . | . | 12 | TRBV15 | CATSSVHEKLFF | TGTGCCACCAGCAGCGTACATGAAAAACTGTTTTTT
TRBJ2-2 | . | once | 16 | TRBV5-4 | CASSLWAGADTGELFF | TGTGCCAGCAGCTTGTGGGCAGGGGCAGACACCGGGGAGCTGTTTTTT
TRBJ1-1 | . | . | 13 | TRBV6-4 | CASSAYLNTEAFF | TGTGCCAGCAGTGCGTATCTGAACACTGAAGCTTTCTTT
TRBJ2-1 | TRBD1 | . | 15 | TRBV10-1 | CASSLGTGEVNEQFF | TGCGCCAGCTCCCTGGGGACAGGGGAGGTCAATGAGCAGTTCTTC
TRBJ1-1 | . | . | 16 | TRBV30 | CAWGGVVGRLNTEAFF | TGTGCCTGGGGGGGTGTGGTAGGCAGGCTGAACACTGAAGCTTTCTTT
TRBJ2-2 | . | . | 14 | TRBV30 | CAWSALRGAGELFF | TGTGCCTGGAGCGCACTGAGGGGGGCCGGGGAGCTGTTTTTT
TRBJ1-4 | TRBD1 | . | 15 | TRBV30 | CAWSNIRDRDEKLFF | TGTGCCTGGAGTAACATCCGGGACAGAGATGAAAAACTGTTTTTT
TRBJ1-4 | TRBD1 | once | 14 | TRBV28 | CASSDGQGREKLFF | TGTGCCAGCAGTGATGGACAGGGCCGTGAAAAACTGTTTTTT
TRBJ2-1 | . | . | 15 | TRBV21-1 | CASSKSGTGCVEQFF | TGTGCCAGCAGCAAATCCGGGACTGGGTGTGTTGAGCAGTTCTTC
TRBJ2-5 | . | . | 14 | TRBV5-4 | CASSPDFSGETQYF | TGTGCCAGCAGCCCTGACTTCTCGGGGGAGACCCAGTACTTC
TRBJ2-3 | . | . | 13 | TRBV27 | CASSLSITDTQYF | TGTGCCAGCAGTTTATCGATCACAGATACGCAGTATTTT
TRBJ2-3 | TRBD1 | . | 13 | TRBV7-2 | CATRTGGTDTQYF | TGTGCCACCCGTACAGGGGGCACAGATACGCAGTATTTT
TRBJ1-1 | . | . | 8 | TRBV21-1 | CASSTPPF | TGTGCCAGCAGCACTCCCCCCTTT